This paragraph reports one T cell receptor (beta chain). The antigen is not known. TCR alpha and TCR beta cDNA libraries carrying sample barcodes and UMIs were produced by 5'RACE using constant-segment primers. TCRdb re-analysed the 5' RACE reads in MiXCR, keeping a single row per CDR3 protein. The sample comprises 250,000 to 350,000 distinct CDR3 sequences, more than 15% of which are singletons, and roughly 22% rests with the top ten. This record belongs to a study of T-cell memory formation after mild COVID-19. Broader study findings: Cross-reactive memory seemingly joined, as some responding clones were found in pre-infection memory. Contracting CD4+ clones were located mainly in CM and EM, and CD8+ clones in EMRA.

This TCR derives from a man aged 18-30 years who had mild COVID-19 (a few samples of this study predate the infection). Cell type and time point are not known. The sequencing input was PBMCs or a T cell subset sorted from them (not recorded which).

CDR3 bases: TGTGCCAGCAGTCAACTGGGAGGAGGGAGCACCATATATTTT. This codes for CASSQLGGGSTIYF. This sequence joins TRBV12-3 or TRBV12-4 and TRBJ1-3; D uncertain. V was shortened by 5 bases and J by 9 bases, with 17 bases between the two germline ends. CDR3 size: 14 residues.